This T cell receptor (beta chain) was sequenced in a study of blood T cell repertoires in COVID-19. Study information: Acute-phase and convalescent COVID-19 samples originated in the United States, Italy and Spain.

The protocol was immunoSEQ multiplex PCR, while the TCRdb copy is restricted to in-frame clones and leaves out a portion. The sample has roughly 260,000 clones; over 80% are singletons. This clone has ten or more counts. The germline gives CDR1 LNHDA, CDR2 SQIVND (reference sequence). The CDR3 is made up of 14 amino acids. V was trimmed by 3 bases and J by 4 bases, leaving 12 bases between them. The chain recombines TRBV19 with TRBJ1-2; D might be TRBD1 (5 bases). This sequence was found in a woman in her thirties or forties with acute or convalescent COVID-19. Input material: peripheral blood. Here the CDR3 reads CASSMGQGGYGYTF. CDR3 coding DNA: TGTGCCAGTAGTATGGGCCAGGGTGGCTATGGCTACACCTTC.